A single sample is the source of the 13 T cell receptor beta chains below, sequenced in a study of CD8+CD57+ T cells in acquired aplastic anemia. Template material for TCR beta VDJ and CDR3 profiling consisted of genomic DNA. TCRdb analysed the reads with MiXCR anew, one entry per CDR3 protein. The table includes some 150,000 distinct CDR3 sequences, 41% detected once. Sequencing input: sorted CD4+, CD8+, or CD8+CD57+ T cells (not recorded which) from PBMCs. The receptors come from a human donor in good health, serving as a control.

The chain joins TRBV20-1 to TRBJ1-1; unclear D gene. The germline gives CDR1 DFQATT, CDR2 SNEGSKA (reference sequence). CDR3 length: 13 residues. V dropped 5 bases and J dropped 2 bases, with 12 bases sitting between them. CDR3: CSAQTDGNTEAFF. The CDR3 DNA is TGCAGTGCTCAGACCGACGGAAACACTGAAGCTTTCTTT.

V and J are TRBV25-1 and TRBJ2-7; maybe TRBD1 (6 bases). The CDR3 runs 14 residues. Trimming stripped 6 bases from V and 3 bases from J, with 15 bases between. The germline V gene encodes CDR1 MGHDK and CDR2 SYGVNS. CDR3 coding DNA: TGTGCCAGCAGGAAAACAGGGATCAACTACGAGCAGTACTTC. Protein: CASRKTGINYEQYF.

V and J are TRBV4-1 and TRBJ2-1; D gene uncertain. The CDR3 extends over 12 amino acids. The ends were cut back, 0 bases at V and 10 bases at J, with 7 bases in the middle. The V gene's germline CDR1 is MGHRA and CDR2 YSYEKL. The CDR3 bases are TGCGCCAGCAGCCAAGATGGACGGGAGCAGTTCTTC. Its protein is CASSQDGREQFF.

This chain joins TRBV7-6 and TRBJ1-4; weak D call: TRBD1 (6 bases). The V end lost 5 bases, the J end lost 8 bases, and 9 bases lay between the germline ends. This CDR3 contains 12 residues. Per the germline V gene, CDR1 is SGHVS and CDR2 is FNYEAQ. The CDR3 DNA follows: TGTGCCAGCAGCACAGGGTGGGAAAAACTGTTTTTT. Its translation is CASSTGWEKLFF.

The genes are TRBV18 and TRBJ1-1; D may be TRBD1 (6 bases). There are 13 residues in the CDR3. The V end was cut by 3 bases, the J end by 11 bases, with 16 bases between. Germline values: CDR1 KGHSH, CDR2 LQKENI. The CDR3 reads CASSPTIDQGAFF. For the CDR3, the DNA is TGTGCCAGCTCACCTACGATCGATCAGGGGGCTTTCTTT. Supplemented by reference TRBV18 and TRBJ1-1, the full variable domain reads NAGVMQNPRHLVRRRGQEARLRCSPMKGHSHVYWYRQLPEEGLKFMVYLQKENIIDESGMPKERFSAEFPKEGPSILRIQQVVRGDSAAYFCASSPTIDQGAFFGQGTRLTVV.

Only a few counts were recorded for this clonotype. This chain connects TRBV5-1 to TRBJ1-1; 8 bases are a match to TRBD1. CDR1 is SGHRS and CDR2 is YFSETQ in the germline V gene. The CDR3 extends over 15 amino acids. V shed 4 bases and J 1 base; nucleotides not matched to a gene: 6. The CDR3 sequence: CASSAGGAGNTEAFF. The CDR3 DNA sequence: TGCGCCAGCAGCGCAGGGGGCGCGGGGAACACTGAAGCTTTCTTT.

The CDR3 nucleotides are TGTGCCACCAGTGATCGGGACAGGGGGCGCGATGGCTACACCTTC. It encodes CATSDRDRGRDGYTF. The rearrangement links TRBV24-1 to TRBJ1-2; 12 bases fit TRBD1. Germline CDR1 is KGHDR and CDR2 is SFDVKD. V lost 3 bases, J lost 6 bases, and 4 bases stayed unmatched. The CDR3 totals 15 residues.

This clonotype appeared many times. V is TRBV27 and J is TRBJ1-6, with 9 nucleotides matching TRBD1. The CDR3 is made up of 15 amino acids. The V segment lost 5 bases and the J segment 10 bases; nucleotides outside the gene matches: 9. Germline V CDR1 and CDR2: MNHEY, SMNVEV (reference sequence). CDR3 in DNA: TGTGCCAGCAGTGTCGGGGACAGGGCTTGGTCACCCCTCCACTTT. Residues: CASSVGDRAWSPLHF.

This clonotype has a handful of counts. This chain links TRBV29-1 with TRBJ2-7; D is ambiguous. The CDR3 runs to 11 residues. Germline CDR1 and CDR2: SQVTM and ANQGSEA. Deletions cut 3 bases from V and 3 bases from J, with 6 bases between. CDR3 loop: CSVDRDYEQYF. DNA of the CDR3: TGCAGCGTTGACAGAGACTACGAGCAGTACTTC.

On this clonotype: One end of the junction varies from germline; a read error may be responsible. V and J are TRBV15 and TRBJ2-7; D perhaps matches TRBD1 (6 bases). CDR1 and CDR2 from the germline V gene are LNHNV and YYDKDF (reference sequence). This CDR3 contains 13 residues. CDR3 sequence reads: CATSTSGTYERYF. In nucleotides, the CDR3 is TGTGCCACCAGCACCTCGGGGACATACGAGCGGTACTTC. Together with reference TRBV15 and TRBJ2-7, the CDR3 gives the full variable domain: DAMVIQNPRYQVTQFGKPVTLSCSQTLNHNVMYWYQQKSSQAPKLLFHYYDKDFNNEADTPDNFQSRRPNTSFCFLDIRSPGLGDTAMYLCATSTSGTYERYFGPGTRLTVT.

Here the CDR3 DNA reads TGCAGTGCTAAGCAGGGGGCCCACGAGCAGTACTTC. It specifies CSAKQGAHEQYF. The chain recombines TRBV20-1 with TRBJ2-7, with 8 bases fitting TRBD1. The CDR3 has 12 amino acids. The germline V gene has CDR1 DFQATT and CDR2 SNEGSKA (reference sequence). After removal of 4 bases from V and 5 bases from J, the junction contained 4 bases not matched to a gene.

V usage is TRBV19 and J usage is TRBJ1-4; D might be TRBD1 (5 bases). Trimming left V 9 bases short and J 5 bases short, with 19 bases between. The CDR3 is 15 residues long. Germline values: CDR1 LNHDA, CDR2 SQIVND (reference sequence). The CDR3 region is CASSPPGTENEKLFF. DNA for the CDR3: TGTGCCAGCAGCCCCCCCGGGACGGAGAATGAAAAACTGTTTTTT.

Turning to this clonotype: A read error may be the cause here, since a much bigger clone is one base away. For the CDR3, the DNA is TGTGCCAGCAGTTGGGGAATGGGACCTACCACGGAGCAGTTCTTC. Translated: CASSWGMGPTTEQFF. The chain is built from TRBV6-5 and TRBJ2-1; D might be TRBD1 or TRBD2, each matching 5 bases. This CDR3 contains 15 residues. Trimming shortened V by 4 bases and J by 10 bases, and 20 bases separated the two germline ends. CDR1 MNHEY and CDR2 SVGAGI come from the germline V gene.